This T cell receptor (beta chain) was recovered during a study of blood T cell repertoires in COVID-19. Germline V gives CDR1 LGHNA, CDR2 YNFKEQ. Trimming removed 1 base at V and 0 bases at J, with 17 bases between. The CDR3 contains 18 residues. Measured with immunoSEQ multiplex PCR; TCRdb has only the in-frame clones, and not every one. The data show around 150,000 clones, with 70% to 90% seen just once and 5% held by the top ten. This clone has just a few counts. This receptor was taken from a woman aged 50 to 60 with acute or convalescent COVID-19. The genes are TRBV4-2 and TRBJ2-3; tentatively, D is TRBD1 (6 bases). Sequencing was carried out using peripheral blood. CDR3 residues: CASSQGWGQADSTDTQYF. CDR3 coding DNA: TGTGCCAGCAGCCAAGGCTGGGGGCAGGCCGATAGCACAGATACGCAGTATTTT.